Following are 29 T cell receptor beta chains from one sample sequenced in a study of T-cell reconstitution after alpha-beta-depleted transplantation in children. The authors prepared the TCRbeta library with unique molecular identifiers. MiXCR, applied by TCRdb to the PCR reads, yields one record per CDR3 protein. The sample has about 610,000 distinct CDR3 sequences; 10% to 13% are singletons. This specimen consisted of PBMCs from the stem cell graft donor, obtained from the stem cell graft. Receptors originate from a human donor who donated a stem cell graft to a child with acute myeloid leukemia.

This clonotype showed up many times. The V and J genes are TRBV2 and TRBJ2-2; possible D gene TRBD1, 6 bases. The V and J ends lost 4 bases and 0 bases respectively, with 9 bases between them. CDR1 and CDR2 (germline): SNHLY, FYNNEI. The CDR3 consists of 15 residues. CDR3 in DNA: TGTGCCAGCAGTGGGGCAGGGGCGAACACCGGGGAGCTGTTTTTT. Its protein product is CASSGAGANTGELFF.

This clonotype has just a few counts. The CDR3 spells CASSANTPGQGGETQYF. The DNA for the CDR3 is TGTGCCAGCAGCGCCAATACCCCGGGACAGGGCGGAGAGACCCAGTACTTC. V and J are TRBV9 and TRBJ2-5; TRBD1 agrees at 9 bases. V dropped 3 bases and J dropped 4; count of bases not matched to a gene: 13. Germline CDR1 reads SGDLS; CDR2 reads YYNGEE. This CDR3 region has 17 residues.

This clonotype was seen more than once but under ten times. J is TRBJ2-1 and V is TRBV28, with 8 bases that match TRBD1. V was pared by 3 bases and J by 5 bases, with 9 bases of the junction left unmatched. The CDR3 is made up of 16 amino acids. Germline CDR1 and CDR2: MDHEN and SYDVKM. The CDR3 here is CASSLMLTGGNNEQFF. In DNA, the CDR3 is TGTGCCAGCAGTTTGATGTTAACAGGGGGTAACAATGAGCAGTTCTTC.

The chain links TRBV5-1 to TRBJ2-1; D call uncertain. Germline-derived CDR1 and CDR2 are SGHRS and YFSETQ. The CDR3 is made up of 15 amino acids. Trimming took 4 bases from V and 0 from J, leaving 11 bases between them. The CDR3 nucleotides read TGCGCCAGCAGCCCTACGGTCACCTCCTACAATGAGCAGTTCTTC. It is translated as CASSPTVTSYNEQFF.

CDR3 nucleotides: TGTGCCAGCAGTTTATCTGGGACAGGGATTTACAATGAGCAGTTCTTC. This gives the protein CASSLSGTGIYNEQFF. V usage is TRBV28 and J usage is TRBJ2-1; 9 bases line up with TRBD1. The V gene's germline CDR1 is MDHEN and CDR2 SYDVKM. The CDR3 totals 16 residues. J was trimmed by 4 bases and V by 1 base; bases with no gene match: 5.

A word on this clonotype: The germline gene is not matched at one end of the junction; a read error may be the cause. The V gene is TRBV7-8, the J gene TRBJ2-7; TRBD1 agrees at 11 bases. This CDR3 has 15 residues. The germline CDR1 and CDR2 sequences are SGHVS and FQNEAQ. Here the CDR3 DNA reads TGTGCCAGCAGCAAGAGGGACAGGGGGACCTACAAGCAGTACTTC. Amino acid sequence: CASSKRDRGTYKQYF.

The chain combines TRBV29-1 with TRBJ2-3, with D hard to call. V was pared by 4 bases and J by 4 bases, with 3 bases between. Germline V CDR1 and CDR2: SQVTM, ANQGSEA. The CDR3 has 10 residues. The chain's CDR3 is CSVGPDTQYF. As DNA, the CDR3 is TGCAGCGTTGGACCAGATACGCAGTATTTT.

The chain joins TRBV5-1 to TRBJ2-7, with a possible D match to TRBD2 (6 bases). The V and J ends lost 4 bases and 2 bases respectively, with 16 bases between them. CDR3 length: 15 residues. Germline V gene lookup returns CDR1 SGHRS and CDR2 YFSETQ. The CDR3 DNA follows: TGCGCCAGCAGCCCGGAGGGCGGGAAGCCCTACGAGCAGTACTTC. It specifies CASSPEGGKPYEQYF. Using reference TRBV5-1 and TRBJ2-7 for the parts outside the CDR3, the full variable domain is KAGVTQTPRYLIKTRGQQVTLSCSPISGHRSVSWYQQTPGQGLQFLFEYFSETQRNKGNFPGRFSGRQFSNSRSEMNVSTLELGDSALYLCASSPEGGKPYEQYFGPGTRLTVT.

V usage is TRBV14 and J usage is TRBJ1-1; D remains ambiguous. CDR1 and CDR2 (germline): SGHDN, FVKESK. Deletions cut 0 bases from V and 5 bases from J, with 7 bases between. CDR3 size: 13 residues. CDR3 protein: CASSQELGTEAFF. In DNA form, the CDR3 reads TGTGCCAGCAGCCAAGAATTGGGAACTGAAGCTTTCTTT.

The V and J genes are TRBV2 and TRBJ2-2; 10 bases match TRBD2. CDR3 length: 18 residues. V trimming: 5 bases; J trimming: 6 bases; junction bases outside the gene matches: 15. CDR1 and CDR2 (germline): SNHLY, FYNNEI. CDR3 region: CASSLTLIAGGRAGELFF. The CDR3 region has the DNA TGTGCCAGCAGTTTGACCCTAATAGCGGGAGGTCGTGCCGGGGAGCTGTTTTTT.

The table lists this clonotype with a few counts. CDR3 in amino acids: CASSLAPDLGGGYTF. CDR3 sequence (DNA): TGCGCCAGCAGCTTGGCCCCGGACCTAGGGGGTGGCTACACCTTC. This sequence joins TRBV5-1 and TRBJ1-2; D perhaps matches TRBD1 (6 bases). V shed 0 bases and J shed 7 bases, with 16 bases lying between them. Germline CDR1 is SGHRS and CDR2 is YFSETQ. The CDR3 is 15 residues long.

J is TRBJ2-1 and V is TRBV30; no reliable D call. Germline-derived CDR1 and CDR2 are GTSNPN and SVGIG (reference sequence). This CDR3 region has 10 residues. V was shortened by 0 bases and J by 9 bases, with 3 bases between the two germline ends. The CDR3 DNA reads TGTGCCTGGAGTGTCACTGAGCAGTTCTTC. Its translation is CAWSVTEQFF.

The V gene is TRBV7-2, the J gene TRBJ2-1; 10 bases map to TRBD2. Germline CDR1 and CDR2: SGHTA and FQGNSA. This CDR3 region has 16 residues. V dropped 2 bases and J dropped 6; count of bases not matched to a gene: 7. The CDR3 reads CASSLYSSGSGNEQFF. The CDR3 region has the DNA TGTGCCAGCAGCTTATATTCTAGCGGGAGCGGCAATGAGCAGTTCTTC.

This clonotype was counted only a few times. The CDR3 protein is CSVVRDRGRVETQYF. CDR3 DNA sequence: TGCAGCGTTGTGAGGGACAGGGGGCGCGTAGAGACCCAGTACTTC. The chain uses TRBV29-1 and TRBJ2-5, with 12 bases identical to TRBD1. V lost 4 bases to trimming and J lost 4 bases; unmatched junction nucleotides: 7. The CDR3 is made up of 15 amino acids. Per the germline V gene, CDR1 is SQVTM and CDR2 is ANQGSEA.

This clonotype occurred many times. CDR3 bases: TGTGCCAGCAGCTTTTCTGAAGCTTTCTTT. Translation gives CASSFSEAFF. V is TRBV7-9 and J is TRBJ1-1; no definite D call. V lost 3 bases to trimming and J lost 6 bases, with 2 bases between them. Germline-derived CDR1 and CDR2 are SEHNR and FQNEAQ (reference sequence). CDR3 length: 10 amino acids.

This clonotype has only a few counts. The chain employs TRBV29-1 and TRBJ2-5, with TRBD2 as a possible D gene (6 bases). Germline V gives CDR1 SQVTM, CDR2 ANQGSEA. This CDR3 comprises 12 residues. The V gene lost 2 bases and the J gene lost 5 bases, with 9 bases spanning the gap. CDR3 sequence: CSVELGRETQYF. CDR3 coding DNA: TGCAGCGTTGAATTGGGGAGGGAGACCCAGTACTTC. The full variable domain, rest sourced from reference TRBV29-1 and TRBJ2-5, is SAVISQKPSRDICQRGTSLTIQCQVDSQVTMMFWYRQQPGQSLTLIATANQGSEATYESGFVIDKFPISRPNLTFSTLTVSNMSPEDSSIYLCSVELGRETQYFGPGTRLLVL.

The chain carries TRBV3-1 and TRBJ2-3, with D possibly matching TRBD2 (5 bases). The germline CDR1 and CDR2 sequences are LGHDT and YNNKEL (reference sequence). V lost 3 bases to trimming and J lost 1 base, with 14 bases between them. The CDR3 covers 16 residues. This CDR3 is CASSQFSSTRTDTQYF. CDR3 nucleotides: TGTGCCAGCAGCCAGTTCTCTAGCACACGCACAGATACGCAGTATTTT.

This clonotype was observed many times. The chain uses TRBV6-2 or TRBV6-3 and TRBJ2-1; possible D gene TRBD2, 6 bases. V was pared by 7 bases and J by 3 bases, with 7 bases between. The CDR3 covers 12 residues. Germline CDR1 is MNHEY and CDR2 is SVGEGT. CDR3 residues: CASKDYYNEQFF. The DNA of the CDR3 is TGTGCCAGCAAGGACTACTACAATGAGCAGTTCTTC.

This clonotype was recorded many times. The chain combines TRBV20-1 with TRBJ1-5, with 7 positions matching TRBD1. Germline V gene data show CDR1 as DFQATT and CDR2 as SNEGSKA (reference sequence). The CDR3 is 16 residues long. Trimming removed 1 base from V and 7 bases from J; junction bases left unmatched: 13. CDR3 sequence (DNA): TGCAGTGCTAGAGCACTACAGGGGCGGGTAGAGCAGCCCCAGCATTTT. It yields the protein CSARALQGRVEQPQHF.

This clonotype was counted at least ten times. CDR3 sequence: CSASPTGDTEAFF. CDR3 DNA sequence: TGCAGTGCTAGCCCGACAGGGGACACTGAAGCTTTCTTT. V and J are TRBV20-1 and TRBJ1-1; TRBD1 matches at 8 bases. The ends lost 3 bases at V and 3 bases at J; junction bases unmatched: 3. Germline assignment: CDR1 DFQATT and CDR2 SNEGSKA (reference sequence). This CDR3 has 13 amino acids.

There are many counts of this clonotype. The rearrangement joins TRBV14 to TRBJ2-3, with D possibly being TRBD1 or TRBD2 (5 bases each). Germline V gene lookup returns CDR1 SGHDN and CDR2 FVKESK. The germline V and J ends were trimmed by 4 bases and 7 bases, with 21 bases remaining between them. The CDR3 extends over 16 amino acids. The CDR3 DNA is TGTGCCAGCAGCCGCCCGGGACGGTGGGACGTGAATACGCAGTATTTT. Protein: CASSRPGRWDVNTQYF.

Regarding this clonotype: Relative to the germline gene, one junction end is altered; a read error may explain this. The J gene is TRBJ2-1, the V gene TRBV29-1; 10 nucleotides agree with TRBD2. This CDR3 has 13 residues. CDR1 and CDR2 from the germline V gene are SQVTM and ANQGSEA. The CDR3 sequence is CSVELRAGGPRVF. DNA for the CDR3: TGCAGCGTTGAATTGCGAGCGGGAGGGCCGAGGGTCTTC.

This chain's CDR3 is CASSYGRITSGANVLTF. CDR3 bases: TGTGCCAGCAGTTACGGACGGATTACCTCTGGGGCCAACGTCCTGACTTTC. The V and J genes are TRBV12-3 or TRBV12-4 and TRBJ2-6; D is unresolved. The CDR3 runs 17 residues. The V gene lost 4 bases and the J gene lost 0 bases, with 13 bases spanning the gap.

This clonotype occurred a few times. V usage is TRBV29-1 and J usage is TRBJ2-7; 7 bases map to TRBD1. The CDR3 is 13 amino acids. CDR1 and CDR2 (germline): SQVTM, ANQGSEA. V shed 7 bases and J 7 bases; nucleotides not matched to a gene: 13. This CDR3 is CSARVTGAGEQYF. The CDR3 bases are TGCAGCGCCAGAGTCACAGGGGCTGGGGAGCAGTACTTC.

This rearrangement joins TRBV28 to TRBJ1-2; 9 positions match TRBD1. CDR1 and CDR2 from the germline V gene are MDHEN and SYDVKM. The CDR3 extends over 16 amino acids. V dropped 4 bases and J dropped 4; count of bases not matched to a gene: 10. Here the CDR3 reads CASSSYRGREGYGYTF. The CDR3 DNA reads as TGTGCCAGCAGTTCTTACAGGGGGCGCGAGGGCTATGGCTACACCTTC.

The chain is built from TRBV29-1 and TRBJ2-1, with 13 bases aligning to TRBD2. The CDR3 covers 14 residues. Germline trimming cut 6 bases from V and 9 bases from J; bases unmatched to any gene: 8. CDR1 SQVTM and CDR2 ANQGSEA come from the germline V gene. CDR3 sequence (DNA): TGCAGCGTCGCCGGGACTAGCGGGATCGGTGAGCAGTTCTTC. Translation: CSVAGTSGIGEQFF.

The V and J genes are TRBV20-1 and TRBJ2-1, with TRBD2 matching over 7 bases. J lost 6 bases, V lost 5 bases, and 10 bases had no gene match. Germline CDR1 and CDR2: DFQATT and SNEGSKA (reference sequence). The CDR3 spans 14 residues. The CDR3 DNA reads as TGCAGTGCTGCGGCCGGGACTACGGGCAATGAGCAGTTCTTC. Protein product: CSAAAGTTGNEQFF.

This clonotype was observed a few times. The J gene is TRBJ2-1, the V gene TRBV7-2; 9 bases are shared with TRBD2. Germline V gene lookup returns CDR1 SGHTA and CDR2 FQGNSA. The V gene end was trimmed by 2 bases and the J gene end by 4 bases; junction bases not matched to a gene: 9. This CDR3 has 17 residues. CDR3 loop: CASSLTPSGRPYNEQFF. For the CDR3, the DNA is TGTGCCAGCAGCTTAACCCCGAGCGGGAGGCCTTACAATGAGCAGTTCTTC.

The J gene is TRBJ2-5, the V gene TRBV6-2 or TRBV6-3, with D uncertain. There are 14 residues in the CDR3. Looked up from germline, CDR1 is MNHEY and CDR2 is SVGEGT. The ends were cut back, 3 bases at V and 2 bases at J, with 10 bases in the middle. CDR3 in amino acids: CASSYAVGQETQYF. CDR3 nucleotide sequence: TGTGCCAGCAGTTATGCCGTAGGTCAAGAGACCCAGTACTTC.